Sequencing of this T cell receptor beta chain was carried out in a study of blood T cell repertoires in COVID-19. Repertoires were generated with immunoSEQ multiplex PCR, while TCRdb's copy carries only in-frame clones and drops some. The sample includes 25,000 to 35,000 clones, roughly 87% seen only once; the top ten take roughly 28%. This CDR3 is 17 amino acids long. V dropped 3 bases and J dropped 6 bases, with 23 bases sitting between them. From germline, CDR1 is LGHDT and CDR2 YNNKEL (reference sequence). The receptor comes from a man aged 80 or over with acute or convalescent COVID-19. The chain combines TRBV3-1 (or the pseudogene TRBV3-2) with TRBJ1-2, with a weak D call TRBD1 (6 bases). The sample comprised peripheral blood. The CDR3 DNA reads TGTGCCAGCAGCCATTTGTCACCGGGACACTCAAGGGATGGCTACACCTTC. Translating it yields CASSHLSPGHSRDGYTF.